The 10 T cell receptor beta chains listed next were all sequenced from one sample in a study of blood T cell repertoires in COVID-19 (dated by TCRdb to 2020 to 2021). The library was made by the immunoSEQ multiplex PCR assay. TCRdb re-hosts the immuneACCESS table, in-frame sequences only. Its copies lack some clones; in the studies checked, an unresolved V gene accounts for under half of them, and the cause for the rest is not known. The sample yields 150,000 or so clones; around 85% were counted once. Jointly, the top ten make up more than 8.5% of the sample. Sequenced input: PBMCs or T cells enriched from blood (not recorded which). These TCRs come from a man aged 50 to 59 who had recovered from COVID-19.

The CDR3 sequence: CASSREGATNEKLFF. The CDR3 DNA reads TGTGCCAGCAGTAGAGAGGGAGCAACTAATGAAAAACTGTTTTTT. The rearrangement joins TRBV6-5 to TRBJ1-4; D remains ambiguous. CDR3 length equals 15 residues. The germline CDR1 and CDR2 sequences are MNHEY and SVGAGI. Trimming took 5 bases from V and 0 from J, leaving 10 bases between them.

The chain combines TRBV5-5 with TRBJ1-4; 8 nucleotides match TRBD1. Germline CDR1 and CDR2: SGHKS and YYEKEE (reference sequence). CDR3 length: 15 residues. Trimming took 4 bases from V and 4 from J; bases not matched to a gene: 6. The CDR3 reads CASSDKTGGNEKLFF. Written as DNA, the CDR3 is TGTGCCAGCAGCGACAAAACAGGGGGTAATGAAAAACTGTTTTTT.

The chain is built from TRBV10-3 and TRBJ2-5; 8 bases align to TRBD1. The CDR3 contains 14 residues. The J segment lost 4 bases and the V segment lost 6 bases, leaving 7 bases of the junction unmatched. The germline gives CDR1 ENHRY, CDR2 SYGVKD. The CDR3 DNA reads TGTGCCATCAGCATACAGGGGGAAGTAGAGACCCAGTACTTC. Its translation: CAISIQGEVETQYF.

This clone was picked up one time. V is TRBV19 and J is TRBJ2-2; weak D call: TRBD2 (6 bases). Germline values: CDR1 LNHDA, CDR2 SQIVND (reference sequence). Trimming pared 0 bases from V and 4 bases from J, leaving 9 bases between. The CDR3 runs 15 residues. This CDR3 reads CASSIDLGSTGELFF. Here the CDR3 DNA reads TGTGCCAGTAGTATAGATCTCGGGAGCACCGGGGAGCTGTTTTTT.

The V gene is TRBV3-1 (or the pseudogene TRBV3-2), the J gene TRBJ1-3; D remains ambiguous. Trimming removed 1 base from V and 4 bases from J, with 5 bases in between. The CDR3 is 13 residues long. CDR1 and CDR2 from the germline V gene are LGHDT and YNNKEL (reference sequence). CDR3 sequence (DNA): TGTGCCAGCAGCCAAGTTGGCGGAAACACCATATATTTT. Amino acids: CASSQVGGNTIYF.

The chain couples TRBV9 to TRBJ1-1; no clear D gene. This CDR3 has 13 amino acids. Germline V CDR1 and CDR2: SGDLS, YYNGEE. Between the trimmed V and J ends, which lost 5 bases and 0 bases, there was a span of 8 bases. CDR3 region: CASSLLLNTEAFF. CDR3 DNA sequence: TGTGCCAGCAGTCTACTACTGAACACTGAAGCTTTCTTT.

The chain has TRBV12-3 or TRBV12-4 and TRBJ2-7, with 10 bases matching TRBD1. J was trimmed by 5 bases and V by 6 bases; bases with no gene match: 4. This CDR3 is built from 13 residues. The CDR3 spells CASSRQGADEQYF. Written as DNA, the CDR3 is TGTGCCAGCAGCAGACAGGGGGCTGACGAGCAGTACTTC.

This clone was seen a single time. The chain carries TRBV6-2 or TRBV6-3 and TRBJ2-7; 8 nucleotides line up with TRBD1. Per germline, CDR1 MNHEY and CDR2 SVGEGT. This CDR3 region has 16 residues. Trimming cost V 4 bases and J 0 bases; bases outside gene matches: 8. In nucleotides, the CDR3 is TGTGCCAGCAGTTCTCCCAGGACAGGGAGCTCCTACGAGCAGTACTTC. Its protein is CASSSPRTGSSYEQYF.

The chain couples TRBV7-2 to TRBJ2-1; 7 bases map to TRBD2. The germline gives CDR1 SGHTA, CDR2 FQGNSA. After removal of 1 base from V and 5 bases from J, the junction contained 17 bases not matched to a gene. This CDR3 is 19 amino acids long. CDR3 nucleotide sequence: TGTGCCAGCAGCTTAGTAGCCCCGTCGAGCGGGGCATCACACAATGAGCAGTTCTTC. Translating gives CASSLVAPSSGASHNEQFF.

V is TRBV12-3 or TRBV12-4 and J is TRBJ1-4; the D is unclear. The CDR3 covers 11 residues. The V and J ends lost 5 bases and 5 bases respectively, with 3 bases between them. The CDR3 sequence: CASSLNEKLFF. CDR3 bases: TGTGCCAGCAGTCTGAATGAAAAACTGTTTTTT.